The clone carrying this T cell receptor (beta chain) came up many times. These data are taken from a study of read filtering for tumor transcriptome and immune sequencing. Study at large: The cohort had over 16 men and approximately 13 women aged roughly 45 to 90, mean roughly 65 years. 8 patients were R-ISS I, 16 were R-ISS II, roughly 7 were R-ISS III.

This library used around 400 ng RNA and molecular barcoded adaptors spanning alpha/delta and beta/gamma chains. TCRdb re-derived calls from the reads in MiXCR, one entry per CDR3 protein. The sample lists around 130,000 distinct CDR3 sequences; roughly an eighth were seen once. The CDR3 runs to 10 residues. V was clipped by 6 bases and J by 5 bases, with 8 bases between them. Germline V gives CDR1 SQVTM, CDR2 ANQGSEA. This TCR was sampled from a donor over 35 with multiple myeloma. The chain has TRBV29-1 and TRBJ2-7; no clear D gene. Sequencing input: a population of CD138-negative cells sorted from bone marrow. CDR3 amino acids: CSVLSDEQYF. CDR3 sequence (DNA): TGCAGCGTCCTTAGTGACGAGCAGTACTTC.